These T cell receptor beta chains were read from a single sample in a study of T cell repertoires in cytomegalovirus infection. TCRdb used MiXCR to reprocess the reads, holding one entry per CDR3 protein. The data show around 310,000 distinct CDR3 sequences, roughly a sixth seen once. What was sequenced was PBMCs. The receptors originated from a human donor in good health (CMV status not recorded). Some clones in this sample may be carry-over from other donors' samples. CDR3s include the opening cysteine and the closing phenylalanine or tryptophan. The D gene is left open where the match is weak. Rows give clone size only sometimes, using once, few, many, or a class for an expanded clone.

D gene,V gene,J gene,clone size,CDR3 protein,CDR3 DNA
-,TRBV10-3,TRBJ1-1,-,CAISPLDSPVRAFF,TGTGCCATCAGTCCTCTGGACAGTCCCGTAAGAGCTTTCTTT
-,TRBV27,TRBJ1-2,-,CASSPRLGYGYTF,TGTGCCAGCAGTCCCAGGTTGGGCTATGGCTACACCTTC
-,TRBV29-1,TRBJ1-4,few,CSVGAAANEKLFF,TGCAGCGTTGGGGCAGCGGCTAATGAAAAACTGTTTTTT
TRBD1,TRBV20-1,TRBJ1-1,-,CSASLQGNQAFF,TGCAGTGCTAGCTTACAGGGGAACCAAGCTTTCTTT
TRBD1,TRBV5-4,TRBJ1-1,-,CASSSGQGGRGTEAFF,TGTGCCAGCAGCTCGGGACAGGGCGGCAGAGGGACTGAAGCTTTCTTT
-,TRBV19,TRBJ2-7,-,CASSSWGRRNEQYF,TGTGCCAGTAGTTCCTGGGGAAGAAGGAACGAGCAGTACTTC
-,TRBV27,TRBJ1-1,few,CASVDRTNTEAFF,TGTGCCAGCGTGGACAGAACGAACACTGAAGCTTTCTTT
-,TRBV9,TRBJ2-2,-,CASSVNTGELFF,TGTGCCAGCAGCGTTAACACCGGGGAGCTGTTTTTT
-,TRBV25-1,TRBJ2-2,few,CASSEKGPLDFGELFF,TGTGCCAGCAGTGAAAAGGGGCCCCTCGATTTCGGGGAGCTGTTTTTT
-,TRBV7-2,TRBJ1-6,-,CASSEGTGMSSPLHF,TGTGCCAGCAGCGAGGGGACCGGGATGAGTTCACCCCTCCACTTT
-,TRBV6-5,TRBJ1-1,-,CASRQTDEAFF,TGTGCCAGCAGACAGACTGATGAAGCTTTCTTT
TRBD1,TRBV7-3,TRBJ2-1,-,CASSPSGDRAFNEQFF,TGTGCCAGCAGCCCGTCCGGGGACAGGGCCTTCAATGAGCAGTTCTTC
TRBD1,TRBV18,TRBJ1-2,-,CASSPIGEQGSGYTF,TGTGCCAGCTCACCAATAGGGGAACAGGGGTCCGGCTACACCTTC
TRBD1,TRBV12-3/TRBV12-4,TRBJ1-6,few,CASRQQGARNSPLHF,TGTGCCAGCAGGCAACAGGGGGCGAGGAATTCACCCCTCCACTTT
-,TRBV5-1,TRBJ2-7,-,CASSLAATYEQYF,TGCGCCAGCAGCTTGGCAGCCACCTACGAGCAGTACTTC
TRBD1,TRBV7-2,TRBJ1-2,-,CASSPRQGVGYTF,TGTGCCAGCAGCCCCCGACAGGGGGTTGGCTACACCTTC
TRBD1,TRBV7-4,TRBJ2-7,-,CASSSVGQGTHEQYF,TGTGCCAGCAGCTCCGTGGGACAGGGGACCCACGAGCAGTACTTC
-,TRBV7-2,TRBJ1-1,many,CASSLGRGGGTTEAFF,TGTGCCAGCAGCTTAGGGCGGGGAGGGGGAACCACTGAAGCTTTCTTT
-,TRBV4-2,TRBJ2-7,-,CASSQGGDNPYEQYF,TGTGCCAGCAGCCAGGGGGGGGACAACCCCTACGAGCAGTACTTC
TRBD1,TRBV4-3,TRBJ2-7,few,CASSPITGVWHEQYF,TGCGCCAGCAGCCCGATAACAGGGGTTTGGCACGAGCAGTACTTC
-,TRBV3-1,TRBJ1-5,few,CASSQGTDVNQPQHF,TGTGCCAGCAGCCAAGGGACAGACGTCAATCAGCCCCAGCATTTT
-,TRBV10-3,TRBJ2-5,-,CAISAGQRQETQYF,TGTGCCATATCTGCCGGACAGAGACAAGAGACCCAGTACTTC
-,TRBV20-1,TRBJ1-1,-,CSAWMVGMNTEAFF,TGCAGTGCTTGGATGGTGGGGATGAACACTGAAGCTTTCTTT
-,TRBV7-9,TRBJ1-1,many,CASRSAERTEAFF,TGTGCCAGCAGGTCGGCCGAGCGGACAGAAGCTTTCTTT
-,TRBV18,TRBJ2-3,few,CASSPIPSDTQYF,TGTGCCAGCTCACCAATTCCTTCAGATACGCAGTATTTT
TRBD1,TRBV18,TRBJ1-3,few,CASSPEGTGGNTIYF,TGTGCCAGCTCACCAGAAGGGACAGGAGGAAACACCATATATTTT
TRBD2,TRBV4-1,TRBJ2-1,-,CASSQDPSSGGNEQFF,TGCGCCAGCAGCCAAGATCCGTCTAGCGGGGGCAATGAGCAGTTCTTC
-,TRBV19,TRBJ1-1,many,CASSIGGRIAGGTEAFF,TGTGCCAGTAGTATCGGCGGCAGGATAGCCGGCGGCACTGAAGCTTTCTTT
TRBD2,TRBV5-1,TRBJ2-3,-,CASSPASGTADTQYF,TGCGCCAGCAGCCCAGCTAGCGGAACGGCAGATACGCAGTATTTT
TRBD2,TRBV14,TRBJ2-7,-,CASSAGTSGVYEQYF,TGTGCCAGCAGCGCCGGGACTAGCGGGGTGTACGAGCAGTACTTC
-,TRBV7-2,TRBJ2-2,few,CASRTDGNTGELFF,TGTGCCAGCAGGACAGATGGAAACACCGGGGAGCTGTTTTTT
TRBD1,TRBV7-2,TRBJ2-5,many,CASSFRQGPQYF,TGTGCCAGCAGCTTCCGACAGGGCCCCCAGTACTTC
-,TRBV7-2,TRBJ2-3,many,CASSLGFGRAFTDTQYF,TGTGCCAGCAGCTTAGGTTTCGGACGTGCCTTCACAGATACGCAGTATTTT
-,TRBV27,TRBJ2-5,few,CASSSRWETQYF,TGTGCCAGCAGTAGTAGGTGGGAGACCCAGTACTTC
-,TRBV7-2,TRBJ1-1,many,CASSLVAGIAEAFF,TGTGCCAGCAGCTTAGTGGCGGGGATTGCTGAAGCTTTCTTT
TRBD1,TRBV7-9,TRBJ1-3,-,CASSRTGWDSGNTIYF,TGTGCCAGCAGCCGGACAGGATGGGACTCTGGAAACACCATATATTTT
TRBD1,TRBV3-1,TRBJ2-7,once,CASSPDPGTGGYEQYF,TGTGCCAGCAGCCCAGACCCCGGGACAGGGGGCTACGAGCAGTACTTC
TRBD1,TRBV12-3/TRBV12-4,TRBJ2-3,-,CASKLRGTGGTDTQYF,TGTGCCAGCAAGCTACGAGGGACAGGGGGCACAGATACGCAGTATTTT
-,TRBV10-3,TRBJ1-5,-,CAISEYRYQPQHF,TGTGCCATCAGTGAGTACAGATATCAGCCCCAGCATTTT
TRBD1,TRBV28,TRBJ2-1,-,CASGTGISYNEQFF,TGTGCCAGTGGGACAGGGATTTCGTACAATGAGCAGTTCTTC
TRBD1,TRBV7-2,TRBJ1-1,many,CASSPSGGYTEAFF,TGTGCCAGCAGCCCTTCAGGGGGATACACTGAAGCTTTCTTT
-,TRBV5-3,TRBJ2-3,-,CASSWRLEADTQYF,TGTGCCAGCAGCTGGAGACTAGAGGCGGATACGCAGTATTTT
TRBD1,TRBV19,TRBJ1-1,-,CASSGRGISNTEAFF,TGTGCCAGTAGTGGCAGGGGGATCTCGAACACTGAAGCTTTCTTT
TRBD2,TRBV28,TRBJ2-1,many,CASSPDGGSGGSHNEQFF,TGTGCCAGCAGTCCGGATGGGGGTAGCGGGGGGTCCCACAATGAGCAGTTCTTC
-,TRBV28,TRBJ1-1,-,CASSLGLGGAFF,TGTGCCAGCAGTTTAGGGTTGGGGGGAGCTTTCTTT
-,TRBV19,TRBJ2-7,-,CASSIEGAGRRPFYEQYF,TGTGCCAGTAGTATAGAGGGGGCGGGTCGAAGGCCCTTCTACGAGCAGTACTTC
-,TRBV20-1,TRBJ2-7,few,CSARTREPYEQYF,TGCAGTGCTAGGACCCGGGAACCCTACGAGCAGTACTTC
-,TRBV28,TRBJ1-2,many,CASSFPQGMNYGYTF,TGTGCCAGCAGTTTCCCCCAGGGAATGAACTATGGCTACACCTTC
-,TRBV28,TRBJ2-7,many,CASSLWVDEQYF,TGTGCCAGCAGTTTATGGGTTGACGAGCAGTACTTC
TRBD2,TRBV7-6,TRBJ2-5,many,CASSLSLAGHRETQYF,TGTGCCAGCAGCTTATCTCTAGCGGGGCATCGTGAGACCCAGTACTTC
-,TRBV7-2,TRBJ2-3,many,CASSFGGPRTDTQYF,TGTGCCAGCAGCTTTGGGGGGCCCCGCACAGATACGCAGTATTTT
TRBD1,TRBV6-6,TRBJ1-3,many,CASSYGQGEDTIYF,TGTGCCAGCAGTTACGGACAGGGTGAGGACACCATATATTTT
-,TRBV6-6,TRBJ2-4,many,CASSYSPTAAKNIQYF,TGTGCCAGCAGTTACTCACCCACAGCAGCCAAAAACATTCAGTACTTC